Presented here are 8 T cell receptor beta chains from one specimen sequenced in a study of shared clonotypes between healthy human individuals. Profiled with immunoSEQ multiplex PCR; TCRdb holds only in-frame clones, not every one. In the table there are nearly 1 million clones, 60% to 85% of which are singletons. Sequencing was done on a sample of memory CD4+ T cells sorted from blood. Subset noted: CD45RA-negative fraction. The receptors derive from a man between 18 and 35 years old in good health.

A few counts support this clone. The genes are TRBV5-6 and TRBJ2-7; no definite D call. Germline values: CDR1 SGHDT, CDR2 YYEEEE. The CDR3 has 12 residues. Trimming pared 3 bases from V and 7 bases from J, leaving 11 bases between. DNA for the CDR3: TGTGCCAGCAGCTCCCGATTGGGGGAGCAGTACTTC. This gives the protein CASSSRLGEQYF. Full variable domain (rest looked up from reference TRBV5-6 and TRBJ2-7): DAGVTQSPTHLIKTRGQQVTLRCSPKSGHDTVSWYQQALGQGPQFIFQYYEEEERQRGNFPDRFSGHQFPNYSSELNVNALLLGDSALYLCASSSRLGEQYFGPGTRLTVT.

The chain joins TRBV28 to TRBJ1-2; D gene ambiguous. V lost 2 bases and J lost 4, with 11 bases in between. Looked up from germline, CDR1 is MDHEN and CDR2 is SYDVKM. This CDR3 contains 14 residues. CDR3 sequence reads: CASSLGGQTYGYTF. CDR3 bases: TGTGCCAGCAGTTTAGGCGGGCAGACCTATGGCTACACCTTC.

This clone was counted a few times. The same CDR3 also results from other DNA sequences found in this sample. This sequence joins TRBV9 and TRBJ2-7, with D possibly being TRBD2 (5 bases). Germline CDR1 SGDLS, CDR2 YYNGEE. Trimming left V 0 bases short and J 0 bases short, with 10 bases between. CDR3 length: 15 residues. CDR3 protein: CASSVAPGSSYEQYF. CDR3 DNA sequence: TGTGCCAGCAGCGTAGCCCCGGGGAGCTCCTACGAGCAGTACTTC.

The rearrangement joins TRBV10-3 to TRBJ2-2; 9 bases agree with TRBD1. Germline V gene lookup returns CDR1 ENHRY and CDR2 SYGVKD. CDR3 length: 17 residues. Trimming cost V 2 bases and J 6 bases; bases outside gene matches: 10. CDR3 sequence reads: CAISEGTGSLDAGELFF. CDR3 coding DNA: TGTGCCATCAGTGAGGGGACAGGGAGTTTAGACGCCGGGGAGCTGTTTTTT.

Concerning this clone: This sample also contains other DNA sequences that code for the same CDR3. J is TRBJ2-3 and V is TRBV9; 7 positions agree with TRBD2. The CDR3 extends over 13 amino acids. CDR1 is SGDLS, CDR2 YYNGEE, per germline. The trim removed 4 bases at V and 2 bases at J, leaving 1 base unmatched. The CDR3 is CASSRDYTDTQYF. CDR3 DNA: TGTGCCAGCAGCAGGGACTACACAGATACGCAGTATTTT. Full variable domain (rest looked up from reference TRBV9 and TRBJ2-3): DSGVTQTPKHLITATGQRVTLRCSPRSGDLSVYWYQQSLDQGLQFLIQYYNGEERAKGNILERFSAQQFPDLHSELNLSSLELGDSALYFCASSRDYTDTQYFGPGTRLTVL.

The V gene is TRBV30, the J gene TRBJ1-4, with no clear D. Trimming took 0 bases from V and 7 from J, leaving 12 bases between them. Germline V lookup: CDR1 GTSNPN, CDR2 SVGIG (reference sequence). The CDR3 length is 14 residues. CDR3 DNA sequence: TGTGCCTGGAGTGTAGAGTTAGGGAGTGAAAAACTGTTTTTT. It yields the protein CAWSVELGSEKLFF.

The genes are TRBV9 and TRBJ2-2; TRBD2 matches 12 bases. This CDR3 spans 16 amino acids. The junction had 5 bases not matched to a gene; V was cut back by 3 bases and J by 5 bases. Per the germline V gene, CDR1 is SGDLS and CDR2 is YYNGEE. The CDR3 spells CASSARGTSGTGELFF. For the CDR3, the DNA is TGTGCCAGCAGCGCCCGGGGGACTAGCGGGACCGGGGAGCTGTTTTTT. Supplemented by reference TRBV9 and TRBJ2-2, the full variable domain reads DSGVTQTPKHLITATGQRVTLRCSPRSGDLSVYWYQQSLDQGLQFLIQYYNGEERAKGNILERFSAQQFPDLHSELNLSSLELGDSALYFCASSARGTSGTGELFFGEGSRLTVL.

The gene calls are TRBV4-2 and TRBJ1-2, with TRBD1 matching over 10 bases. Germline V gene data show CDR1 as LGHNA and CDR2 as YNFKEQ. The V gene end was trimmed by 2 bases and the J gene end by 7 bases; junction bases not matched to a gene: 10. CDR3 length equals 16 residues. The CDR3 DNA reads TGTGCCAGCAGCCAAAAAGGGAGACAGGGGGCGTCTGGCTACACCTTC. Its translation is CASSQKGRQGASGYTF.